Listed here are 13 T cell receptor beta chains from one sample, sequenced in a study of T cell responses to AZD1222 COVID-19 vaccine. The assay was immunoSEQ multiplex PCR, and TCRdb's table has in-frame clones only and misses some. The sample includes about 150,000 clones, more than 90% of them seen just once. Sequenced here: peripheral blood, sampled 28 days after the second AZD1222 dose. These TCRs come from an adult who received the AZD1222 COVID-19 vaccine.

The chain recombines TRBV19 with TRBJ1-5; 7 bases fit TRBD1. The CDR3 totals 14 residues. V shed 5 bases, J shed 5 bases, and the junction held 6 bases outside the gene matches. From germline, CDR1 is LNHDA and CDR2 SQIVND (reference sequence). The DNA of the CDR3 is TGTGCCAGTAGTTCACGACAGGGACATCAGCCCCAGCATTTT. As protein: CASSSRQGHQPQHF.

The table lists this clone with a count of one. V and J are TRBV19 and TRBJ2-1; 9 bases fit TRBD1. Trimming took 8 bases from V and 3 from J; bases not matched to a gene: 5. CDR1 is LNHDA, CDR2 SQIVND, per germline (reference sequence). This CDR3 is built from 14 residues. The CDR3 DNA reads TGTGCCAGTCGGGGACAGGGCGACTACAATGAGCAGTTCTTC. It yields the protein CASRGQGDYNEQFF.

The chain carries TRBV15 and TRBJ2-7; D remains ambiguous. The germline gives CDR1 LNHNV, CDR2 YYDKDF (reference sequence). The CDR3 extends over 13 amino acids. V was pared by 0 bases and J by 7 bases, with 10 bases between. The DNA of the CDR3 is TGTGCCACCAGCAGAGAAAGGACCTGGGAGCAGTACTTC. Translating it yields CATSRERTWEQYF. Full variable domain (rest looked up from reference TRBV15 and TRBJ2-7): DAMVIQNPRYQVTQFGKPVTLSCSQTLNHNVMYWYQQKSSQAPKLLFHYYDKDFNNEADTPDNFQSRRPNTSFCFLDIRSPGLGDTAMYLCATSRERTWEQYFGPGTRLTVT.

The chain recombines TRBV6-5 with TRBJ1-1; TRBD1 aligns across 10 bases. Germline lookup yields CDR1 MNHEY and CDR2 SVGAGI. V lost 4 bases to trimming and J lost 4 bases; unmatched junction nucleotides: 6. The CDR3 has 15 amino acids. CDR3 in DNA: TGTGCCAGCAGTTCAGCCGGGACAGGGGCCACTGAAGCTTTCTTT. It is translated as CASSSAGTGATEAFF.

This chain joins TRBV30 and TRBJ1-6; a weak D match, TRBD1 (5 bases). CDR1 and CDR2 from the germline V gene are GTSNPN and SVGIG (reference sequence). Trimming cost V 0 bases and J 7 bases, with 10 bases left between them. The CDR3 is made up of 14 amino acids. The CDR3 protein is CAWSVSGVNSPLHF. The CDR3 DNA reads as TGTGCCTGGAGTGTATCGGGGGTCAATTCACCCCTCCACTTT.

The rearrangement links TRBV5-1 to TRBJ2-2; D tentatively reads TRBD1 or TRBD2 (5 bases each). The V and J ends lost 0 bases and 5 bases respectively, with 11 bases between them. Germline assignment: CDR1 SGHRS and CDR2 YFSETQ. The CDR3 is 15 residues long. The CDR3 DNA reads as TGCGCCAGCAGCTTGGACCAGGGAGTGACCGGGGAGCTGTTTTTT. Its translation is CASSLDQGVTGELFF.

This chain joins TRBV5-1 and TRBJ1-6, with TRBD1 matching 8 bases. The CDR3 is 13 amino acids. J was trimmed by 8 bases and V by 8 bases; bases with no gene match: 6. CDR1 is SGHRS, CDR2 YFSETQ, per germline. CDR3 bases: TGCGCCAGTAGGGACAGGACGGATTCACCCCTCCACTTT. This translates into CASRDRTDSPLHF.

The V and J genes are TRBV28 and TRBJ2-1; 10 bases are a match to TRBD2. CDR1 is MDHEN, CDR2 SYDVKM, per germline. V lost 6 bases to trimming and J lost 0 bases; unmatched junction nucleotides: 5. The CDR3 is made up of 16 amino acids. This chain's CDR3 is CASRSSGRVSYNEQFF. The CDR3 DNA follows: TGTGCCAGCAGATCTAGCGGGAGAGTCTCCTACAATGAGCAGTTCTTC.

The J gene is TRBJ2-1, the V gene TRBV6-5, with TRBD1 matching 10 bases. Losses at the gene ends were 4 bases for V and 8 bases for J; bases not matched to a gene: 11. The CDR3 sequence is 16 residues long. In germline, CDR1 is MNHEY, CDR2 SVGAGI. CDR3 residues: CASSFYAGTGVHEQFF. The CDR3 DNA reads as TGTGCCAGCAGTTTCTACGCCGGGACAGGGGTGCATGAGCAGTTCTTC.

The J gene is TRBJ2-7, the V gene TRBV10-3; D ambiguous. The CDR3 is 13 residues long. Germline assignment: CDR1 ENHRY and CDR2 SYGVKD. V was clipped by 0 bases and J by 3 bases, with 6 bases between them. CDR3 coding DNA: TGTGCCATCAGTGAGTCAGTGGTCTACGAGCAGTACTTC. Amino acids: CAISESVVYEQYF.

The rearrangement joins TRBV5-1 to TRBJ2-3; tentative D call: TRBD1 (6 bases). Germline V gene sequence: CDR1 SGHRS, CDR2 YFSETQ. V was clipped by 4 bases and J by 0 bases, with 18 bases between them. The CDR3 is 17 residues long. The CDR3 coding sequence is TGCGCCAGCAGCATGCCACAGGGATCCTCTAGCACAGATACGCAGTATTTT. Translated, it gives CASSMPQGSSSTDTQYF.

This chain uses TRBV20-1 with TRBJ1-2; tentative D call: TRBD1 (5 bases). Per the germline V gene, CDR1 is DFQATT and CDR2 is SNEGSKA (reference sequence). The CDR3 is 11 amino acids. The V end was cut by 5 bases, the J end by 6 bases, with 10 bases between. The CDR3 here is CSASGKDGYTF. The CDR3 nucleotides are TGCAGTGCTTCAGGGAAGGATGGCTACACCTTC.

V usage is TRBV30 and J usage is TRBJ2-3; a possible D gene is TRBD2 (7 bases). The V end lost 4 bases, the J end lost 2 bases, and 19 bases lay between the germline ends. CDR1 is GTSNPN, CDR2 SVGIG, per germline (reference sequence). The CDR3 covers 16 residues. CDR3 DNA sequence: TGTGCCTGGAACCCATGGGAAGGGGGGGCCACAGATACGCAGTATTTT. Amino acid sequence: CAWNPWEGGATDTQYF.